This entry lists 17 T cell receptor beta chains sequenced from one sample in a study of shared T cell receptors in the human thymus. This table comes from immunoSEQ multiplex PCR, and its TCRdb copy is limited to in-frame clones, with some not included. In the table there are about 380,000 clones, 95% of which are singletons. The source material was thymocytes. The receptors stem from a human donor.

This clone appeared once. V usage is TRBV7-2 and J usage is TRBJ2-3; 9 nucleotides line up with TRBD2. Trimming cost V 3 bases and J 0 bases; bases outside gene matches: 7. The length of the CDR3 is 17 residues. Germline CDR1 reads SGHTA; CDR2 reads FQGNSA. In nucleotides, the CDR3 is TGTGCCAGCAGCTTCAGTCCCCTAGCGGGAAGCACAGATACGCAGTATTTT. Translating it yields CASSFSPLAGSTDTQYF.

The V call is TRBV10-2, the J call TRBJ2-1, with 12 positions matching TRBD2. The germline V gene has CDR1 WSHSY and CDR2 SAAADI. The length of the CDR3 is 14 residues. Trimming at V came to 6 bases and at J to 5 bases, leaving 2 bases not matched to a gene. CDR3 protein: CASSLAGGDNEQFF. DNA for the CDR3: TGCGCCAGCAGCCTAGCGGGAGGGGACAATGAGCAGTTCTTC.

The chain is built from TRBV29-1 and TRBJ2-1; the match to TRBD1 covers 8 bases. This CDR3 comprises 11 residues. Looked up from germline, CDR1 is SQVTM and CDR2 is ANQGSEA. V shed 5 bases and J 7 bases; nucleotides not matched to a gene: 1. CDR3 region: CSVRTGNEQFF. The CDR3 DNA follows: TGCAGCGTTCGGACAGGGAATGAGCAGTTCTTC.

The chain links TRBV2 to TRBJ2-3; D uncertain. Germline-derived CDR1 and CDR2 are SNHLY and FYNNEI. V lost 5 bases to trimming and J lost 11 bases, with 17 bases between them. The CDR3 has 13 residues. CDR3 bases: TGTGCCAGCAGTCGGGTCATGCCCCTAGTGCAGTATTTT. It codes for CASSRVMPLVQYF.

This rearrangement joins TRBV7-9 to TRBJ2-7; D is perhaps TRBD1 (6 bases). V was pared by 5 bases and J by 2 bases, with 13 bases between. In germline, CDR1 is SEHNR, CDR2 FQNEAQ (reference sequence). The CDR3 runs to 14 residues. CDR3 region: CASSRTVKPYEQYF. For the CDR3, the DNA is TGTGCCAGCAGCAGGACAGTTAAGCCCTACGAGCAGTACTTC.

The J gene is TRBJ2-5, the V gene TRBV7-9; tentatively, D is TRBD2 (5 bases). Looked up from germline, CDR1 is SEHNR and CDR2 is FQNEAQ (reference sequence). There are 11 residues in the CDR3. The ends were cut back, 5 bases at V and 6 bases at J, with 7 bases in the middle. The CDR3 sequence is CASSPGKTQYF. The DNA of the CDR3 is TGTGCCAGCAGCCCGGGGAAGACCCAGTACTTC.

This clone was counted a few times. The rearrangement joins TRBV28 to TRBJ1-2; 9 nucleotides agree with TRBD1. This CDR3 has 19 residues. Germline CDR1 is MDHEN and CDR2 is SYDVKM. After removal of 6 bases from V and 0 bases from J, the junction contained 17 bases not matched to a gene. The CDR3 DNA is TGTGCCAGCAGAGCTCTACGGCCGGGACAGGGAGGAGCTAACTATGGCTACACCTTC. It codes for CASRALRPGQGGANYGYTF.

The CDR3 here is CASSLETDAGGTIYF. CDR3 nucleotides: TGTGCCAGCAGCTTAGAGACGGACGCGGGCGGCACCATATATTTT. J is TRBJ1-3 and V is TRBV11-2; no clear D gene. The CDR3 spans 15 residues. V lost 0 bases and J 9 bases, leaving 15 bases between the germline ends. Germline CDR1 SGHAT, CDR2 FQNNGV.

V usage is TRBV5-1 and J usage is TRBJ2-5; 12 bases fit TRBD1. Germline CDR1 and CDR2: SGHRS and YFSETQ. Losses at the gene ends were 4 bases for V and 9 bases for J; bases not matched to a gene: 4. The CDR3 covers 13 residues. CDR3 amino acids: CASSGTGGRAQYF. In nucleotides, the CDR3 is TGCGCCAGCAGCGGGACAGGGGGCCGGGCCCAGTACTTC.

V usage is TRBV4-2 and J usage is TRBJ2-1; the D gene is possibly TRBD1 (5 bases). The CDR3 is 18 amino acids. The germline CDR1 and CDR2 sequences are LGHNA and YNFKEQ. With 6 bases removed from V and 0 bases from J, the gap between germline ends came to 21 bases. The CDR3 is CASSHRRSHRSSYNEQFF. The CDR3 DNA sequence: TGTGCCAGCAGTCACAGGCGTAGCCACAGGAGCTCCTACAATGAGCAGTTCTTC.

The rearrangement joins TRBV7-9 to TRBJ2-2, with a weak D call TRBD2 (6 bases). The germline V and J ends were trimmed by 5 bases and 0 bases, with 13 bases remaining between them. The CDR3 is 16 residues long. Per the germline V gene, CDR1 is SEHNR and CDR2 is FQNEAQ (reference sequence). The CDR3 loop is CASSLIAASNTGELFF. CDR3 DNA sequence: TGTGCCAGCAGCCTCATAGCGGCTTCGAACACCGGGGAGCTGTTTTTT.

This chain links TRBV5-6 with TRBJ2-7; the D is unclear. Germline CDR1 and CDR2: SGHDT and YYEEEE. V was cut by 3 bases and J by 2 bases, with 15 bases left in between. This CDR3 has 15 residues. Here the CDR3 DNA reads TGTGCCAGCAGCTGGAGCAGCAGGAAAGCCTACGAGCAGTACTTC. It encodes CASSWSSRKAYEQYF. The entire variable domain, with the rest obtained from reference TRBV5-6 and TRBJ2-7, is as follows: DAGVTQSPTHLIKTRGQQVTLRCSPKSGHDTVSWYQQALGQGPQFIFQYYEEEERQRGNFPDRFSGHQFPNYSSELNVNALLLGDSALYLCASSWSSRKAYEQYFGPGTRLTVT.

The gene calls are TRBV7-9 and TRBJ1-5, with 7 bases that match TRBD1. Germline CDR1 SEHNR, CDR2 FQNEAQ (reference sequence). The CDR3 covers 14 residues. The V gene end was trimmed by 8 bases and the J gene end by 5 bases; junction bases not matched to a gene: 9. The CDR3 nucleotides are TGTGCCAGCTCCCCCCAGGGGGGGGATCAGCCCCAGCATTTT. It is translated as CASSPQGGDQPQHF.

The V and J genes are TRBV28 and TRBJ2-7; 9 positions agree with TRBD2. Germline V lookup: CDR1 MDHEN, CDR2 SYDVKM. Trimming at V came to 4 bases and at J to 3 bases, leaving 13 bases not matched to a gene. The CDR3 loop spans 17 amino acids. The CDR3 bases are TGTGCCAGCAGTTCCGGCGCTAGCGGGAAGGTATACTACGAGCAGTACTTC. The encoded protein is CASSSGASGKVYYEQYF. Looking up the rest from reference TRBV28 and TRBJ2-7 gives the full variable domain: DVKVTQSSRYLVKRTGEKVFLECVQDMDHENMFWYRQDPGLGLRLIYFSYDVKMKEKGDIPEGYSVSREKKERFSLILESASTNQTSMYLCASSSGASGKVYYEQYFGPGTRLTVT.

The chain links TRBV19 to TRBJ2-3; D is perhaps TRBD1 (6 bases). Germline V gene sequence: CDR1 LNHDA, CDR2 SQIVND (reference sequence). V lost 3 bases, J lost 10 bases, and 20 bases lay in between. The CDR3 is 15 amino acids. The DNA for the CDR3 is TGTGCCAGTAGTATCCTGGGGGCCGACAGGCCTGCGCAGTATTTT. Translated, it gives CASSILGADRPAQYF.

The chain is built from TRBV28 and TRBJ1-5; a weak D match, TRBD1 (5 bases). The germline CDR1 and CDR2 sequences are MDHEN and SYDVKM. V gave up 7 bases and J gave up 2 bases, with 15 bases separating them. The CDR3 is made up of 15 amino acids. The CDR3, as DNA: TGTGCCAGCACTCGAGAGACAGTCGGCAATCAGCCCCAGCATTTT. It translates to CASTRETVGNQPQHF.

This clone appeared a single time. V and J are TRBV5-1 and TRBJ2-7, with 11 positions matching TRBD2. V gave up 4 bases and J gave up 0 bases; unmatched junction bases: 12. This CDR3 region has 18 residues. Per the germline V gene, CDR1 is SGHRS and CDR2 is YFSETQ. The CDR3 is CASSPPPGTSGPSYEQYF. CDR3 coding DNA: TGCGCCAGCAGCCCCCCGCCGGGGACTAGCGGACCCTCCTACGAGCAGTACTTC.